This entry lists 14 T cell receptor beta chains sequenced from one sample in a study of Graves' ophthalmopathy and Graves' hyperthyroidism. The study amplified TCR beta CDR3 regions using RNA transcripts. The library came from an HTBI-primed first-round RT-PCR and a second-round multiplex PCR. A single record per CDR3 protein comes from TCRdb applying MiXCR to the multiplex PCR reads. This sample has around 660,000 distinct CDR3 sequences, with roughly 41% found just once. What was sequenced was peripheral blood. All receptors derive from an adult man with Graves' ophthalmopathy.

This clonotype was recorded many times. The chain recombines TRBV6-5 with TRBJ2-7; perhaps TRBD2 as D (5 bases). Trimming pared 2 bases from V and 0 bases from J, leaving 5 bases between. Looked up from germline, CDR1 is MNHEY and CDR2 is SVGAGI. This CDR3 region has 13 residues. The CDR3, as DNA: TGTGCCAGCAGTTACGAGGGCTCCTACGAGCAGTACTTC. Its translation is CASSYEGSYEQYF.

Comments on this clonotype: A read error may produce the germline difference seen at one junction end. The chain has TRBV7-9 and TRBJ1-2; D unresolved. The CDR3 loop spans 12 amino acids. Germline V gives CDR1 SEHNR, CDR2 FQNEAQ (reference sequence). The CDR3 DNA reads as TGTGCCAGCAGCCCCTCAGGACCGGTTTTGGCGTTC. Translation: CASSPSGPVLAF.

The V and J genes are TRBV7-8 and TRBJ2-6; D might be TRBD1 (6 bases). Germline CDR1 is SGHVS and CDR2 is FQNEAQ. V gave up 4 bases and J gave up 0 bases, with 16 bases separating them. This CDR3 comprises 18 residues. CDR3 residues: CASSSRAGTISGANVLTF. The CDR3 DNA follows: TGTGCCAGCAGCTCGAGGGCCGGGACAATCTCTGGGGCCAACGTCCTGACTTTC.

This clonotype was seen repeatedly, ten times or more. The genes are TRBV18 and TRBJ2-5; D is unresolved. CDR3 size: 12 residues. V lost 6 bases to trimming and J lost 7 bases, with 12 bases between them. CDR1 is KGHSH and CDR2 is LQKENI in the germline V gene. The CDR3 sequence is CASSQYVGTQYF. CDR3 coding DNA: TGTGCCAGCTCTCAATATGTGGGGACCCAGTACTTC. The variable domain in full, completed from reference TRBV18 and TRBJ2-5, reads NAGVMQNPRHLVRRRGQEARLRCSPMKGHSHVYWYRQLPEEGLKFMVYLQKENIIDESGMPKERFSAEFPKEGPSILRIQQVVRGDSAAYFCASSQYVGTQYFGPGTRLLVL.

As regards this clonotype: Just one base apart from a much larger clone, this may be a read error. The rearrangement uses TRBV11-2 and TRBJ1-5; D is undetermined. Germline loops: CDR1 SGHAT, CDR2 FQNNGV. This CDR3 has 16 residues. The V and J ends lost 8 bases and 6 bases respectively, with 23 bases between them. The CDR3 coding sequence is TGTGCCAGCCGCCCCGGACTTCCCAAGCGAGGTCAGCCCCAGCATTTT. Protein: CASRPGLPKRGQPQHF. Variable domain in full (rest from reference TRBV11-2 and TRBJ1-5): EAGVAQSPRYKIIEKRQSVAFWCNPISGHATLYWYQQILGQGPKLLIQFQNNGVVDDSQLPKDRFSAERLKGVDSTLKIQPAKLEDSAVYLCASRPGLPKRGQPQHFGDGTRLSIL.

This clonotype was seen more than once but under ten times. The rearrangement uses TRBV12-3 or TRBV12-4 and TRBJ1-5; D ambiguous. Trimming took 6 bases from V and 3 from J, leaving 12 bases between them. CDR3 length: 14 residues. The CDR3 DNA reads TGTGCCAGCAGCCCAGGCCACATCAATCAGCCCCAGCATTTT. This codes for CASSPGHINQPQHF.

The chain links TRBV11-3 to TRBJ2-5, with 7 bases that match TRBD1. V lost 1 base and J lost 4; bases outside the gene matches: 6. Germline V gene lookup returns CDR1 SGHNT and CDR2 YENEEA. This CDR3 has 15 residues. The CDR3 sequence is CASSLGPGGGETQYF. The CDR3 coding sequence is TGTGCCAGCAGCTTAGGCCCAGGGGGTGGAGAGACCCAGTACTTC.

The V gene is TRBV2, the J gene TRBJ1-2, with D uncertain. CDR1 SNHLY and CDR2 FYNNEI come from the germline V gene. The CDR3 spans 14 residues. V dropped 4 bases and J dropped 3 bases, with 12 bases sitting between them. DNA for the CDR3: TGTGCCAGCAGTGGACTGAGGTCTGACTATGGCTACACCTTC. It codes for CASSGLRSDYGYTF.

This CDR3 is CASSKTAGVVYNEQFF. In nucleotides, the CDR3 is TGTGCCAGCAGTAAGACAGCGGGAGTGGTCTACAATGAGCAGTTCTTC. The V and J genes are TRBV25-1 and TRBJ2-1, with 8 bases fitting TRBD2. The V segment lost 5 bases and the J segment 3 bases; nucleotides outside the gene matches: 9. CDR3 length equals 16 residues. Germline assignment: CDR1 MGHDK and CDR2 SYGVNS.

The chain joins TRBV5-1 to TRBJ2-7; 7 bases match TRBD2. Germline lookup yields CDR1 SGHRS and CDR2 YFSETQ. J was trimmed by 1 base and V by 4 bases; bases with no gene match: 11. The CDR3 is 16 residues long. CDR3 nucleotide sequence: TGCGCCAGCAGCCAAGATTTTGGCGGGGGATCCTACGAGCAGTACTTC. Its translation is CASSQDFGGGSYEQYF.

This clonotype was observed many times. V is TRBV15 and J is TRBJ2-5, with a weak D call TRBD2 (6 bases). Looked up from germline, CDR1 is LNHNV and CDR2 is YYDKDF (reference sequence). The CDR3 totals 15 residues. V was pared by 0 bases and J by 2 bases, with 10 bases between. The CDR3 nucleotides are TGTGCCACCAGCAGAGATCGGGGGTTTCAAGAGACCCAGTACTTC. Amino acids: CATSRDRGFQETQYF.

The genes are TRBV10-3 and TRBJ2-5, with D possibly TRBD2 on 6 matching bases. This CDR3 region has 15 residues. In germline, CDR1 is ENHRY, CDR2 SYGVKD. V lost 11 bases and J 3 bases, leaving 22 bases between the germline ends. The CDR3 DNA is TGTGCCGGCCGACGGGGGACTTCCGCGAAAGAGACCCAGTACTTC. Residues: CAGRRGTSAKETQYF.

This clonotype was detected only a few times. CDR3 region: CASSYRGREEETQYF. The CDR3 region has the DNA TGTGCCAGCAGTTACAGGGGGCGCGAGGAGGAGACCCAGTACTTC. The chain links TRBV6-2 or TRBV6-3 to TRBJ2-5; 7 positions agree with TRBD1. Germline V gene lookup returns CDR1 MNHEY and CDR2 SVGEGT. Losses at the gene ends were 2 bases for V and 5 bases for J; bases not matched to a gene: 8. The CDR3 covers 15 residues.

V and J are TRBV2 and TRBJ2-5; D is undetermined. The DNA end favors TRBJ2-1, so the J call may be wrong. Germline V gene data show CDR1 as SNHLY and CDR2 as FYNNEI. CDR3 size: 11 residues. The CDR3 DNA reads as TGTGCCAGCAGGGTTCTCGGGGAGCAGTTCTTC. Its protein is CASRVLGEQFF.